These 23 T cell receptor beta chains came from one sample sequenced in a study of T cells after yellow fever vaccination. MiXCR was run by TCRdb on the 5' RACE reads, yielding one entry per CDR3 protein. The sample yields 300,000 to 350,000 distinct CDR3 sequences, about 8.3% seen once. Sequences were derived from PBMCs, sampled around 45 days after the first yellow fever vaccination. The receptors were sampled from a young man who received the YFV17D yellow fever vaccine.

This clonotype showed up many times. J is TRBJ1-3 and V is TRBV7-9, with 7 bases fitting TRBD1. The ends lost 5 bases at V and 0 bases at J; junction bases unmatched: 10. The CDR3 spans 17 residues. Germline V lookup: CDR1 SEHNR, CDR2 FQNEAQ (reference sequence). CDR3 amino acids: CASSGGTEDFSGNTIYF. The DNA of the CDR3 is TGTGCCAGCAGCGGCGGGACAGAGGATTTCTCTGGAAACACCATATATTTT. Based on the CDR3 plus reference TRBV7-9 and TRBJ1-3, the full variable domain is DTGVSQNPRHKITKRGQNVTFRCDPISEHNRLYWYRQTLGQGPEFLTYFQNEAQLEKSRLLSDRFSAERPKGSFSTLEIQRTEQGDSAMYLCASSGGTEDFSGNTIYFGEGSWLTVV.

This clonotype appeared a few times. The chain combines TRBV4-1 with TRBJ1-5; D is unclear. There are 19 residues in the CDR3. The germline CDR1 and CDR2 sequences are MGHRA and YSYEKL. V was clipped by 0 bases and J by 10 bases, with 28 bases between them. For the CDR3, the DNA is TGCGCCAGCAGCCAAGAGGATGCGGTATTGGGTCTTTGGGGTTTACCCCAGCATTTT. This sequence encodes CASSQEDAVLGLWGLPQHF.

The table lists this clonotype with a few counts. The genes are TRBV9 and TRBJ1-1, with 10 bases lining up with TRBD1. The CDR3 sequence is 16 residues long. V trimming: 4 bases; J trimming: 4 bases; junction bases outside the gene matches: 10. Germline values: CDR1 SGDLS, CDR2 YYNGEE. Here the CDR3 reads CASSRGGTGDGTEAFF. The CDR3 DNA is TGTGCCAGCAGCCGGGGGGGGACAGGGGATGGCACTGAAGCTTTCTTT.

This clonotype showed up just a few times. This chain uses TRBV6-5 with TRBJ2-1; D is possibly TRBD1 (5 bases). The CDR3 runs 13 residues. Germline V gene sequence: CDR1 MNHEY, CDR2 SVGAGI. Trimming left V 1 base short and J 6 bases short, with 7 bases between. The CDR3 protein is CASSYYDSNEQFF. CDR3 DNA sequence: TGTGCCAGCAGTTACTACGACAGCAATGAGCAGTTCTTC.

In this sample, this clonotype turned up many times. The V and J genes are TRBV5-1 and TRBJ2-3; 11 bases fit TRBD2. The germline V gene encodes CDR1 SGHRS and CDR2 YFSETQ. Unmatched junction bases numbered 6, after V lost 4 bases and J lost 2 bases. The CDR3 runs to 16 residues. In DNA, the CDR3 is TGCGCCAGCAGCGACAATAGCGGGGGGGTCACAGATACGCAGTATTTT. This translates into CASSDNSGGVTDTQYF.

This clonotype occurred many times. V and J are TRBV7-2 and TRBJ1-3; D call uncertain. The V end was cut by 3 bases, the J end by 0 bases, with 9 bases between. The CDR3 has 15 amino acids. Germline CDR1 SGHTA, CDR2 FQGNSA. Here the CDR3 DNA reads TGTGCCAGCAGCTTGGACGGCAGCTCTGGAAACACCATATATTTT. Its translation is CASSLDGSSGNTIYF.

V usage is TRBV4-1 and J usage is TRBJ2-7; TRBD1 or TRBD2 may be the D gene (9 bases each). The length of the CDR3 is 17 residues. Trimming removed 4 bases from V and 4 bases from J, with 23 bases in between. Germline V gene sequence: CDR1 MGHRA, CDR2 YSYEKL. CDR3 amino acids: CASSPALAGQGVYEQYF. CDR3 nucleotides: TGCGCCAGCAGCCCGGCGCTAGCGGGACAGGGTGTGTACGAGCAGTACTTC.

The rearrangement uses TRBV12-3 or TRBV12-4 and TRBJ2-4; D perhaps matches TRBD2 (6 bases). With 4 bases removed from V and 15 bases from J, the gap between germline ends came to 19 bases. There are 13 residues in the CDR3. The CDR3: CASSSTGVRYLYF. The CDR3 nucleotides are TGTGCCAGCAGTTCAACGGGGGTCCGCTATTTGTACTTC.

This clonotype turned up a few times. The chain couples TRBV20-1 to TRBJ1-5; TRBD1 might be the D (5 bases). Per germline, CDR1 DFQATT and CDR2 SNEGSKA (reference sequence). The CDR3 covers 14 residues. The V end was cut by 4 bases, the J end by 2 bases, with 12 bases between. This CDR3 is CSAKRGDRNQPQHF. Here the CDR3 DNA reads TGCAGTGCTAAACGGGGCGATCGCAATCAGCCCCAGCATTTT.

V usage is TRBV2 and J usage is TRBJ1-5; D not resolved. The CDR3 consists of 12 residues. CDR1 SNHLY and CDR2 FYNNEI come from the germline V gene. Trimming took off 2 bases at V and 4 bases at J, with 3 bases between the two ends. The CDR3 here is CASSEPNQPQHF. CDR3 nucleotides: TGTGCCAGCAGTGAACCAAATCAGCCCCAGCATTTT.

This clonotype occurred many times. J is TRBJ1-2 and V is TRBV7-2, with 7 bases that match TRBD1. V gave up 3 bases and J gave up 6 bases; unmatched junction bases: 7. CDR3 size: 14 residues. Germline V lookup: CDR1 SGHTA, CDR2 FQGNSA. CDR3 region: CASSFYDREHGYTF. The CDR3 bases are TGTGCCAGCAGCTTCTACGACAGGGAGCATGGCTACACCTTC.

CDR3 sequence reads: CASSFWTGHQETQYF. The CDR3 DNA follows: TGTGCCAGCAGCTTCTGGACAGGACACCAAGAGACCCAGTACTTC. The V call is TRBV5-6, the J call TRBJ2-5; 7 nucleotides agree with TRBD1. The CDR3 spans 15 residues. From germline, CDR1 is SGHDT and CDR2 YYEEEE. Trimming took 2 bases from V and 0 from J; bases not matched to a gene: 4.

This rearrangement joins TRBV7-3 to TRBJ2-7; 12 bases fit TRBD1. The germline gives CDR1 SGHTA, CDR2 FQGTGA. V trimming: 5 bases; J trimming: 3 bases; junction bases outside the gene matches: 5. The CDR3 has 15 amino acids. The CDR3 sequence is CASSAGQGAYYEQYF. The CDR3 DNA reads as TGTGCCAGCAGCGCGGGACAGGGGGCTTACTACGAGCAGTACTTC. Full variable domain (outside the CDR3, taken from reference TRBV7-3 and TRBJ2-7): GAGVSQTPSNKVTEKGKYVELRCDPISGHTALYWYRQSLGQGPEFLIYFQGTGAADDSGLPNDRFFAVRPEGSVSTLKIQRTERGDSAVYLCASSAGQGAYYEQYFGPGTRLTVT.

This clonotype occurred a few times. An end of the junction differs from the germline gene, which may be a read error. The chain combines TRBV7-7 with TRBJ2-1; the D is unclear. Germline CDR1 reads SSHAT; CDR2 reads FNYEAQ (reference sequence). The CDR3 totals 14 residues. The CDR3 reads CASSSAVTPNEQFF. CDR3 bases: TGTGCTAGCAGCTCCGCGGTGACTCCCAATGAGCAGTTCTTC.

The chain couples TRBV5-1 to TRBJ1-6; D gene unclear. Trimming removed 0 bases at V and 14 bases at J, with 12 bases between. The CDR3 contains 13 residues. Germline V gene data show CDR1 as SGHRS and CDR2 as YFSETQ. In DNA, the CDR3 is TGCGCCAGCAGCTTGGAACTGCAGTCATCCCTCCACTTT. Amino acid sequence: CASSLELQSSLHF.

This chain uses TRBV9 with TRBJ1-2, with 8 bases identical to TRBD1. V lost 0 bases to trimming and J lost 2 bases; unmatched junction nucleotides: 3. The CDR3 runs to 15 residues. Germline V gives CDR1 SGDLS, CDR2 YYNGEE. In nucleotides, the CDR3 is TGTGCCAGCAGCGTAGTTCAGGGGGCCAACTATGGCTACACCTTC. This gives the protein CASSVVQGANYGYTF.

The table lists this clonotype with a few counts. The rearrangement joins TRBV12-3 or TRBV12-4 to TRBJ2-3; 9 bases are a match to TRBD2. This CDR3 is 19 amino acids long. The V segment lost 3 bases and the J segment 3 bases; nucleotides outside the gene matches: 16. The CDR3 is CASSFLGGGAGWGTDTQYF. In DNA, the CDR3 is TGTGCCAGCAGTTTTTTAGGCGGGGGGGCGGGATGGGGAACAGATACGCAGTATTTT.

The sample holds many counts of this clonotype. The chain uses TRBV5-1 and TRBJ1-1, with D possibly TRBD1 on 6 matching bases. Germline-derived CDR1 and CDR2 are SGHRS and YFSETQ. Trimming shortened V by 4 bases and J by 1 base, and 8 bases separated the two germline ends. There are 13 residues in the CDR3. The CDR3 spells CASSTGQNTEAFF. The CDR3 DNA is TGCGCCAGCAGCACGGGACAGAACACTGAAGCTTTCTTT.

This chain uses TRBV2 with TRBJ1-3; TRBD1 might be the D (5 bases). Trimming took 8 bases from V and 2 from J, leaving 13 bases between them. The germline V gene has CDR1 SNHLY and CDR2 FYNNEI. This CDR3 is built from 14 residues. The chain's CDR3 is CASQSGGTGNTIYF. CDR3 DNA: TGTGCCAGCCAGTCGGGGGGGACTGGAAACACCATATATTTT.

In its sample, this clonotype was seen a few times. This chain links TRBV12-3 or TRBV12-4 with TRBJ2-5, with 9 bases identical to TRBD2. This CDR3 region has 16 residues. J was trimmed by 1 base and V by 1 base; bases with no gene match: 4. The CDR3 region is CASSLGGGAAQETQYF. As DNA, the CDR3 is TGTGCCAGCAGTTTAGGCGGGGGGGCCGCCCAAGAGACCCAGTACTTC.

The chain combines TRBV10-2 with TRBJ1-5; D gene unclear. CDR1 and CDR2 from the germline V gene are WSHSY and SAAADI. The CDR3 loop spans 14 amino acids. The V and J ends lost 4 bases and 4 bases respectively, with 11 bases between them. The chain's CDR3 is CASSAGPNNQPQHF. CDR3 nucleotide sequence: TGCGCCAGCAGTGCCGGGCCGAATAATCAGCCCCAGCATTTT.

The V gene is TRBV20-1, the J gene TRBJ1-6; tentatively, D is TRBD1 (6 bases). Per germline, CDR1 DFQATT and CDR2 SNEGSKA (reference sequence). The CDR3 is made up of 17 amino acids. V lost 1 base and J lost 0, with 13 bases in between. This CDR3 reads CSARADRTSSYNSPLHF. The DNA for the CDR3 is TGCAGTGCTAGAGCCGACAGGACGAGCTCCTATAATTCACCCCTCCACTTT.

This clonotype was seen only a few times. The CDR3 protein is CASSPWGGTQYF. DNA for the CDR3: TGCGCCAGCAGCCCCTGGGGGGGGACGCAGTATTTT. The chain couples TRBV4-3 to TRBJ2-3; 7 bases are a match to TRBD2. The CDR3 consists of 12 residues. Trimming took 4 bases from V and 9 from J; bases not matched to a gene: 4. The germline V gene has CDR1 LGHNA and CDR2 YSLEER.